Each of the 7 T cell receptor beta chains below was sequenced from the same sample in a study of early T cells in non-severe SARS-CoV-2 infection. Each CDR3 protein is one row after TCRdb ran MiXCR on the 5' RACE reads. The repertoire holds approximately 85,000 distinct CDR3 sequences, 9% to 15% seen once, with about 6.5% in the top ten. The material sequenced was whole blood. The receptors were gathered from an adult who was a healthcare worker with PCR-confirmed SARS-CoV-2 infection or an uninfected control (not recorded which).

This sequence joins TRBV6-6 and TRBJ2-7, with TRBD2 as a possible D gene (6 bases). The CDR3 length is 15 residues. V lost 2 bases to trimming and J lost 2 bases, with 13 bases between them. Germline V CDR1 and CDR2: MNHNY, SVGAGI (reference sequence). CDR3 region: CASSYGGSTAYEQYF. In DNA form, the CDR3 reads TGTGCCAGCAGTTACGGGGGGTCAACGGCCTACGAGCAGTACTTC.

J is TRBJ2-5 and V is TRBV20-1; D uncertain. Looked up from germline, CDR1 is DFQATT and CDR2 is SNEGSKA (reference sequence). The CDR3 runs to 14 residues. CDR3 coding DNA: TGCAGCTTCTCCACCGGAGAGTACCAAGAGACCCAGTACTTC. Translating gives CSFSTGEYQETQYF.

This rearrangement joins TRBV7-9 to TRBJ1-5; D is uncertain. Trimming shortened V by 0 bases and J by 7 bases, and 13 bases separated the two germline ends. Germline CDR1 reads SEHNR; CDR2 reads FQNEAQ (reference sequence). The CDR3 is 15 amino acids. The CDR3 region has the DNA TGTGCCAGCAGCTTAGCTGGCTCGGCCGACCAGCCCCAGCATTTT. Encoded protein: CASSLAGSADQPQHF.

This clonotype was detected many times. V is TRBV10-3 and J is TRBJ2-1, with 10 nucleotides matching TRBD2. Trimming removed 4 bases from V and 7 bases from J; junction bases left unmatched: 7. The CDR3 has 15 residues. Germline values: CDR1 ENHRY, CDR2 SYGVKD. The CDR3 DNA follows: TGTGCCATCAGTGGGCAAGCGGGAGGGCAGAATGAGCAGTTCTTC. Translation gives CAISGQAGGQNEQFF.

The chain couples TRBV6-1 to TRBJ1-1; TRBD1 agrees at 7 bases. CDR3 length equals 16 residues. Trimming at V came to 4 bases and at J to 1 base, leaving 9 bases not matched to a gene. Germline V gene data show CDR1 as MNHNS and CDR2 as SASEGT. The CDR3 region is CASSGELGQRNTEAFF. The CDR3 DNA is TGTGCCAGCAGTGGTGAATTGGGACAGCGGAACACTGAAGCTTTCTTT.

This clonotype was seen a handful of times. This chain connects TRBV6-2 or TRBV6-3 to TRBJ1-1; D is perhaps TRBD1 (5 bases). CDR1 and CDR2 from the germline V gene are MNHEY and SVGEGT. V dropped 6 bases and J dropped 7 bases, with 21 bases sitting between them. The CDR3 is 15 residues long. CDR3 sequence reads: CASSLGLFPQDEAFF. CDR3 in DNA: TGTGCCAGCAGCCTGGGACTTTTCCCCCAGGATGAAGCTTTCTTT.

This clonotype was observed a few times. The chain employs TRBV12-3 or TRBV12-4 and TRBJ1-2, with 11 bases that match TRBD1. The CDR3 is 16 amino acids. With V trimmed by 5 bases and J by 6 bases, 11 bases remained unmatched. This chain's CDR3 is CASSRTGGFSMNGYTF. The CDR3, as DNA: TGTGCCAGCAGTCGGACAGGGGGCTTTTCAATGAATGGCTACACCTTC.